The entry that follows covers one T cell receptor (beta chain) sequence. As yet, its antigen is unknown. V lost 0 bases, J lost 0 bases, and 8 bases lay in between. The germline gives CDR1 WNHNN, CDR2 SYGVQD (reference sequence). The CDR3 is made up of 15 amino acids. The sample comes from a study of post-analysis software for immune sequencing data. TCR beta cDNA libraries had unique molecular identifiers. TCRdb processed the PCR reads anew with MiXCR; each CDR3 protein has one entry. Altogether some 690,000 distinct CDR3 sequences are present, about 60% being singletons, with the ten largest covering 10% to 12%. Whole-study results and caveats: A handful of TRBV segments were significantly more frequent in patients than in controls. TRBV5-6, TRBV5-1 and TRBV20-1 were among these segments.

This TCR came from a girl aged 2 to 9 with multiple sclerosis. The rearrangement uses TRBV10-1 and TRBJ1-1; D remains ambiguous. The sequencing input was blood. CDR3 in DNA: TGCGCCAGCAGTGAGTCCGGAAAAGTGAACACTGAAGCTTTCTTT. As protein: CASSESGKVNTEAFF.